This T cell receptor (beta chain) appears in the sequencing data of a study of T cells after yellow fever vaccination. This clonotype was seen many times. Trimming took 5 bases from V and 4 from J, leaving 14 bases between them. The CDR3 is 14 amino acids. Germline V gene sequence: CDR1 MNHEY, CDR2 SMNVEV (reference sequence). The 5'RACE template-switching step produced TCR cDNA and added a universal primer site and UMIs. One entry per CDR3 protein results from TCRdb running MiXCR on the 5' RACE reads. The repertoire holds about 49,000 distinct CDR3 sequences, 7.4% seen once, with around 28% in the top ten.

The TCR was taken from a young man who received the YFV17D yellow fever vaccine. The chain joins TRBV27 to TRBJ1-2; tentatively, D is TRBD1 (5 bases). The material sequenced was CD8+ T cells sorted from PBMCs, taken roughly 15 days after the first yellow fever vaccination. CDR3 residues: CASSPGQGAYGYTF. The CDR3 DNA sequence: TGTGCCAGCAGTCCGGGTCAGGGTGCCTATGGCTACACCTTC.